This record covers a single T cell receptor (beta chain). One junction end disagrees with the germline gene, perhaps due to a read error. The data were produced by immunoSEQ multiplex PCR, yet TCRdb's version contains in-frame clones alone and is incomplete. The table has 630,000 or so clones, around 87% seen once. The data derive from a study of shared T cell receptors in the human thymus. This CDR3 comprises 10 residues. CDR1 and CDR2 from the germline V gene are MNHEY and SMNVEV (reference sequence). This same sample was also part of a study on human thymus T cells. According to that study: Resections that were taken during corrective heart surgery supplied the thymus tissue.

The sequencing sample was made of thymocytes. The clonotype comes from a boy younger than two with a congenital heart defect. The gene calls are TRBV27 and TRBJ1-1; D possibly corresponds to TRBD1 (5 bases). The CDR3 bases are TGTGCCGCGGGGGGTCCTGACGCTTTCTTT. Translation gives CAAGGPDAFF.